What follows are 7 T cell receptor beta chains derived from one specimen sequenced in a study of cytomegalovirus exposure and HLA in healthy donors (dated by TCRdb to the late 2010s). The library was made by the immunoSEQ multiplex PCR assay. The multiplex PCR relied on a mix of 60 forward primers for TCR Vbeta segments and 13 reverse primers for TCR Jbeta segments. TCRdb limited this immuneACCESS table to in-frame rearrangements with V and J called. A share of clones is missing; checked studies link under half to unresolved V genes, and the rest is unexplained. Recorded for this sample are about 180,000 clones; less than 80% of them occurred a single time. Jointly, the top ten make up about 1.5% of the sample. Sequencing input: PBMCs. These TCRs come from a man aged 18 to 29 in good health and CMV-seronegative.

This chain joins TRBV28 and TRBJ2-7; 8 bases are shared with TRBD1. Germline CDR1 and CDR2: MDHEN and SYDVKM. J gave up 4 bases and V 2 bases, and 4 bases lay outside the gene matches. The CDR3 covers 14 residues. This CDR3 reads CASSLIGQGYEQYF. CDR3 in DNA: TGTGCCAGCAGTTTAATCGGACAGGGTTACGAGCAGTACTTC.

This sequence joins TRBV28 and TRBJ2-7; 7 nucleotides align to TRBD1. CDR1 is MDHEN, CDR2 SYDVKM, per germline. This CDR3 contains 14 residues. V gave up 6 bases and J gave up 0 bases; unmatched junction bases: 5. For the CDR3, the DNA is TGTGCCAGCAGCCCGGGGACAGCCTCCTACGAGCAGTACTTC. Translating it yields CASSPGTASYEQYF.

This chain connects TRBV27 to TRBJ2-3, with 10 bases fitting TRBD2. Per germline, CDR1 MNHEY and CDR2 SMNVEV (reference sequence). J was trimmed by 3 bases and V by 8 bases; bases with no gene match: 8. CDR3 length: 15 amino acids. This CDR3 is CASERGGLGTDTQYF. The CDR3 coding sequence is TGTGCCAGCGAGCGGGGGGGCCTTGGTACAGATACGCAGTATTTT.

V and J are TRBV6-6 and TRBJ1-5; TRBD1 matches 7 bases. V was clipped by 6 bases and J by 7 bases; unmatched bases: 9. Germline CDR1 and CDR2: MNHNY and SVGAGI (reference sequence). This CDR3 is 14 amino acids long. This CDR3 reads CASSADRLAQPQHF. The CDR3 coding sequence is TGTGCCAGCAGCGCGGACAGGCTGGCCCAGCCCCAGCATTTT.

J is TRBJ1-6 and V is TRBV10-2, with 9 nucleotides matching TRBD1. CDR3 length: 15 residues. Losses at the gene ends were 6 bases for V and 11 bases for J; bases not matched to a gene: 11. Per germline, CDR1 WSHSY and CDR2 SAAADI. CDR3 sequence reads: CASSLRTGEAPPLHF. The CDR3 DNA reads as TGCGCCAGCAGCCTTAGGACAGGGGAAGCGCCACCCCTCCACTTT.

The J gene is TRBJ2-7, the V gene TRBV5-6; weak D call: TRBD1 (5 bases). V was cut by 4 bases and J by 3 bases, with 11 bases left in between. The germline V gene has CDR1 SGHDT and CDR2 YYEEEE. The CDR3 covers 13 residues. CDR3 sequence: CASSGTGFYEQYF. The CDR3 nucleotides are TGTGCCAGCAGCGGCACAGGCTTCTACGAGCAGTACTTC.

This chain links TRBV5-1 with TRBJ2-1; 7 positions agree with TRBD1. Germline CDR1 and CDR2: SGHRS and YFSETQ. Losses at the gene ends were 3 bases for V and 6 bases for J; bases not matched to a gene: 9. This CDR3 region has 15 residues. The CDR3 sequence: CASSSSRDRSNEQFF. CDR3 DNA: TGCGCCAGCAGCTCCAGCCGGGACAGATCCAATGAGCAGTTCTTC. Supplemented by reference TRBV5-1 and TRBJ2-1, the full variable domain reads KAGVTQTPRYLIKTRGQQVTLSCSPISGHRSVSWYQQTPGQGLQFLFEYFSETQRNKGNFPGRFSGRQFSNSRSEMNVSTLELGDSALYLCASSSSRDRSNEQFFGPGTRLTVL.